The 21 T cell receptor beta chains below come from one sample, sequenced in a study of cytomegalovirus exposure and HLA in healthy donors. With 60 Vbeta and 13 Jbeta primers, the PCR was carried out. Libraries were prepared by immunoSEQ multiplex PCR; TCRdb keeps only in-frame clonotypes and omits some of them. The data show 100,000 to 150,000 clones, less than 80% seen once. Material: PBMCs. The source is a man aged 25-40 years in good health and CMV-seronegative.

This clone was recorded once. The chain recombines TRBV4-1 with TRBJ2-5; D remains ambiguous. V lost 0 bases and J 0 bases, leaving 8 bases between the germline ends. CDR3 length: 15 residues. From germline, CDR1 is MGHRA and CDR2 YSYEKL. The CDR3 coding sequence is TGCGCCAGCAGCCAAGAGGTTATAGACCAAGAGACCCAGTACTTC. Translation gives CASSQEVIDQETQYF.

The V and J genes are TRBV4-2 and TRBJ1-2, with D perhaps matching TRBD1 (5 bases). The germline V gene has CDR1 LGHNA and CDR2 YNFKEQ. The CDR3 extends over 11 amino acids. The V and J ends lost 10 bases and 4 bases respectively, with 10 bases between them. DNA of the CDR3: TGTGCCACCCAGGGTAGCTATGGCTACACCTTC. It translates to CATQGSYGYTF.

This rearrangement joins TRBV10-3 to TRBJ2-7, with a tentative D call TRBD1 (5 bases). Germline lookup yields CDR1 ENHRY and CDR2 SYGVKD. Trimming removed 3 bases at V and 0 bases at J, with 12 bases between. There are 15 residues in the CDR3. This chain's CDR3 is CAISEVRGPSYEQYF. The CDR3 coding sequence is TGTGCCATCAGTGAAGTAAGGGGTCCCTCCTACGAGCAGTACTTC.

The DNA of the CDR3 is TGTGCCAGCAGCTTGGGCGGGGGTCCTGAGACCCAGTACTTC. This codes for CASSLGGGPETQYF. This chain uses TRBV7-2 with TRBJ2-5; 7 positions agree with TRBD2. CDR1 is SGHTA, CDR2 FQGNSA, per germline. J lost 5 bases, V lost 3 bases, and 6 bases had no gene match. The CDR3 loop spans 14 amino acids.

This clone was recorded only once. V gene TRBV7-8 combines with J gene TRBJ2-3; TRBD1 matches at 9 bases. In germline, CDR1 is SGHVS, CDR2 FQNEAQ. Trimming removed 5 bases from V and 7 bases from J; junction bases left unmatched: 7. The CDR3 extends over 14 amino acids. CDR3 residues: CASSNRQGENTQYF. CDR3 bases: TGTGCCAGCAGCAATCGACAGGGGGAAAATACGCAGTATTTT.

The rearrangement uses TRBV7-9 and TRBJ2-5; the D gene is possibly TRBD2 (6 bases). V dropped 3 bases and J dropped 4 bases, with 9 bases sitting between them. The CDR3 has 13 residues. CDR1 SEHNR and CDR2 FQNEAQ come from the germline V gene (reference sequence). The chain's CDR3 is CASSFAGGETQYF. The CDR3 DNA reads TGTGCCAGCAGCTTTGCCGGGGGAGAGACCCAGTACTTC.

V and J are TRBV27 and TRBJ1-1, with a possible D match to TRBD1 (6 bases). The V gene lost 4 bases and the J gene lost 3 bases, with 9 bases spanning the gap. Germline CDR1 and CDR2: MNHEY and SMNVEV (reference sequence). The CDR3 runs 13 residues. The CDR3 sequence is CASSYRQDTEAFF. CDR3 in DNA: TGTGCCAGCAGTTACAGACAGGACACTGAAGCTTTCTTT.

V gene TRBV2 combines with J gene TRBJ2-1, with TRBD2 matching over 13 bases. This CDR3 contains 15 residues. Looked up from germline, CDR1 is SNHLY and CDR2 is FYNNEI. Trimming removed 5 bases from V and 10 bases from J; junction bases left unmatched: 8. This CDR3 is CASSPTSGGAGEQFF. The CDR3 coding sequence is TGTGCCAGCAGTCCTACTAGCGGGGGGGCCGGGGAGCAGTTCTTC.

The chain is built from TRBV5-4 and TRBJ1-1; TRBD1 might be the D (5 bases). V gave up 4 bases and J gave up 7 bases, with 11 bases separating them. Germline assignment: CDR1 SGHNT and CDR2 YYREEE (reference sequence). The CDR3 runs 12 residues. The CDR3, as DNA: TGTGCCAGCAGCGTGGGACCAGGTGAAGCTTTCTTT. Translated, it gives CASSVGPGEAFF. Full variable domain (outside the CDR3, taken from reference TRBV5-4 and TRBJ1-1): ETGVTQSPTHLIKTRGQQVTLRCSSQSGHNTVSWYQQALGQGPQFIFQYYREEENGRGNFPPRFSGLQFPNYSSELNVNALELDDSALYLCASSVGPGEAFFGQGTRLTVV.

The DNA for the CDR3 is TGTGCCAGCAGCACAGGGGTGAATGAGCAGTTCTTC. The encoded protein is CASSTGVNEQFF. The chain has TRBV11-2 and TRBJ2-1; 7 nucleotides agree with TRBD1. CDR1 and CDR2 (germline): SGHAT, FQNNGV. The V and J ends lost 5 bases and 7 bases, in that order; junction bases with no gene match: 2. The CDR3 has 12 residues.

The gene calls are TRBV5-1 and TRBJ1-1; weak D call: TRBD1 (6 bases). The CDR3 is made up of 13 amino acids. Germline V gene lookup returns CDR1 SGHRS and CDR2 YFSETQ. The ends were cut back, 3 bases at V and 7 bases at J, with 13 bases in the middle. The CDR3 nucleotides read TGCGCCAGCAGCTCTGGCATCAGGGGTGAAGCTTTCTTT. Its translation is CASSSGIRGEAFF.

The genes are TRBV28 and TRBJ1-2; TRBD1 matches 7 bases. The CDR3 contains 13 residues. With 6 bases clipped from V and 6 bases from J, the junction kept 7 bases outside the gene matches. CDR1 MDHEN and CDR2 SYDVKM come from the germline V gene. CDR3 sequence (DNA): TGTGCCAGCAGATCAGACAGGGACGATGGCTACACCTTC. Translating gives CASRSDRDDGYTF.

The chain employs TRBV27 and TRBJ1-2; TRBD1 matches at 9 bases. Losses at the gene ends were 10 bases for V and 3 bases for J; bases not matched to a gene: 15. Germline V gene lookup returns CDR1 MNHEY and CDR2 SMNVEV (reference sequence). The CDR3 covers 16 residues. The CDR3 loop is CATSPRSGQGDYGYTF. The CDR3 bases are TGTGCCACCAGCCCCCGTTCGGGACAGGGAGACTATGGCTACACCTTC.

The rearrangement uses TRBV28 and TRBJ2-7; D is undetermined. Trimming took 6 bases from V and 6 from J, leaving 18 bases between them. CDR1 and CDR2 (germline): MDHEN, SYDVKM. The CDR3 is made up of 14 amino acids. The CDR3 DNA reads as TGTGCCAGCAGCCCCACGTCCGTCTGGCTCGAGCAGTACTTC. It specifies CASSPTSVWLEQYF.

The gene calls are TRBV13 and TRBJ1-1, with a weak D call TRBD1 (5 bases). The length of the CDR3 is 12 residues. Trimming left V 7 bases short and J 3 bases short, with 9 bases between. Germline loops: CDR1 PRHDT, CDR2 FYEKMQ (reference sequence). The DNA of the CDR3 is TGTGCCAGCATCGGGGGAGACACTGAAGCTTTCTTT. Amino acids: CASIGGDTEAFF. The full variable domain, rest sourced from reference TRBV13 and TRBJ1-1, is AAGVIQSPRHLIKEKRETATLKCYPIPRHDTVYWYQQGPGQDPQFLISFYEKMQSDKGSIPDRFSAQQFSDYHSELNMSSLELGDSALYFCASIGGDTEAFFGQGTRLTVV.

The chain has TRBV18 and TRBJ1-2; D is uncertain. Per germline, CDR1 KGHSH and CDR2 LQKENI. Trimming removed 6 bases from V and 3 bases from J, with 14 bases in between. This CDR3 contains 14 residues. The CDR3 is CASSRARGDYGYTF. The CDR3 DNA reads as TGTGCCAGCTCGAGGGCTCGGGGAGACTATGGCTACACCTTC.

The V and J genes are TRBV6-1 and TRBJ2-3; TRBD1 matches 7 bases. This CDR3 has 14 residues. V gave up 5 bases and J gave up 6 bases; unmatched junction bases: 8. Looked up from germline, CDR1 is MNHNS and CDR2 is SASEGT. The CDR3 region has the DNA TGTGCCAGCAGTCTAGCAGGGGGTAGGGATACGCAGTATTTT. Encoded protein: CASSLAGGRDTQYF.

This rearrangement joins TRBV27 to TRBJ2-2; 12 bases agree with TRBD1. With V trimmed by 3 bases and J by 5 bases, 19 bases remained unmatched. CDR3 size: 21 residues. Germline CDR1 is MNHEY and CDR2 is SMNVEV (reference sequence). The CDR3 DNA reads as TGTGCCAGCAGTTTTGGGGACCCGGGACAGGGGGCTCTTGGCTTGACCGGGGAGCTGTTTTTT. Its protein is CASSFGDPGQGALGLTGELFF.

The rearrangement joins TRBV7-8 to TRBJ2-3; TRBD1 matches at 10 bases. CDR1 and CDR2 from the germline V gene are SGHVS and FQNEAQ. This CDR3 comprises 13 residues. J gave up 4 bases and V 5 bases, and 0 bases lay outside the gene matches. The CDR3 loop reads CASSGTGADTQYF. CDR3 nucleotides: TGTGCCAGCAGCGGGACAGGGGCAGATACGCAGTATTTT.

The chain employs TRBV7-6 and TRBJ1-3, with 7 bases lining up with TRBD1. V lost 2 bases, J lost 4 bases, and 8 bases stayed unmatched. There are 16 residues in the CDR3. CDR1 is SGHVS, CDR2 FNYEAQ, per germline. The CDR3 DNA reads TGTGCCAGCAGCTTAACAGGGGTTGGCGAGGGAAACACCATATATTTT. Protein sequence: CASSLTGVGEGNTIYF. The full variable domain, its missing parts supplied by reference TRBV7-6 and TRBJ1-3, is GAGVSQSPRYKVTKRGQDVALRCDPISGHVSLYWYRQALGQGPEFLTYFNYEAQQDKSGLPNDRFSAERPEGSISTLTIQRTEQRDSAMYRCASSLTGVGEGNTIYFGEGSWLTVV.

V usage is TRBV30 and J usage is TRBJ2-2, with 9 bases identical to TRBD2. CDR3 size: 16 residues. The V segment lost 4 bases and the J segment 2 bases; nucleotides outside the gene matches: 8. CDR1 is GTSNPN, CDR2 SVGIG, per germline (reference sequence). The CDR3 DNA reads TGTGCCTGGAATCGCCCAGCGGGGGGAAACACCGGGGAGCTGTTTTTT. It is translated as CAWNRPAGGNTGELFF.